This T cell receptor (beta chain) was recovered during a study of CD8 T cells in ankylosing spondylitis. TCRdb reprocessed the 5' RACE reads via MiXCR and lists one record per CDR3 protein. The sample contains 700,000 to 850,000 distinct CDR3 sequences, around 11% of which appear only once. A note on this clonotype: What it binds is unknown.

Study results and caveats: In ankylosing spondylitis blood, a motif of about 8 highly homologous TCR beta variants appeared characteristic. Reported data indicate significant enrichment of disease-linked clones within matched ankylosing spondylitis synovial fluid.

Sequenced input: blood, either unsorted or a sorted T cell fraction (not recorded which). The receptor comes from a male donor with ankylosing spondylitis.

The DNA of the CDR3 is TGCAGTGCTAGAGGGCAGGGAGTAGATACGCAGTATTTT. Translating gives CSARGQGVDTQYF. The J gene is TRBJ2-3, the V gene TRBV20-1; D tentatively reads TRBD1 or TRBD2 (5 bases each). Trimming cost V 1 base and J 5 bases, with 10 bases left between them. Germline V gene data show CDR1 as DFQATT and CDR2 as SNEGSKA (reference sequence). The CDR3 is 13 amino acids.